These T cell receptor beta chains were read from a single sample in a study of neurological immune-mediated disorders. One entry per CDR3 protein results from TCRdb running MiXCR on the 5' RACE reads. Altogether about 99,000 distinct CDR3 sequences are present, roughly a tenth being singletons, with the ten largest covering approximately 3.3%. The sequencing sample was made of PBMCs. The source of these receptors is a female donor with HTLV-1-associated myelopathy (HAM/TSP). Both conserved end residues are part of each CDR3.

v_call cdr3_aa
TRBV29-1 CSVGGRPIPFF
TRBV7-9 CASSSGQGAWGTEAFF
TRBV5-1 CASSPRGQLTDTQYF
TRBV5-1 CASSPGALTGVKGYTF
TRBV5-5 CASSPTGVPEQFF
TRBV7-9 CASSLGAGLMNEQFF
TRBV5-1 CASSRGGSRGNEQFF
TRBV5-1 CASSDTGNYNSPLHF
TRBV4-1 CASSQESHMNTGELFF
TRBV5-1 CASRSRVYNSPLHF
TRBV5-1 CDSSFKGVEPSYEQYF
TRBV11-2 CASRLAWGSDEQYF
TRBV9 CASTPSGGVYNEQFF
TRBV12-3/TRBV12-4 CASSHYQPQHF
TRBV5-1 CASSEMTGDEQYF
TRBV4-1 CASSQDKISQPQHF
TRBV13 CASSLVAGVTYEQYF
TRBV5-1 CASSQKQGKETQYF
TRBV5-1 CASSLEIRNTEAFF
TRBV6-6 CASSYSGQGANYGYTF
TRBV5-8 CASSGREQRQPQHF
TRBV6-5 CASSYSGLGGNTIYF
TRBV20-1 CSASPRYEQFF
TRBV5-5 CASSSRSQCPCYGYTF
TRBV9 CASSVNGQETQYF
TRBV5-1 CASSLPRQARSNQPQHF